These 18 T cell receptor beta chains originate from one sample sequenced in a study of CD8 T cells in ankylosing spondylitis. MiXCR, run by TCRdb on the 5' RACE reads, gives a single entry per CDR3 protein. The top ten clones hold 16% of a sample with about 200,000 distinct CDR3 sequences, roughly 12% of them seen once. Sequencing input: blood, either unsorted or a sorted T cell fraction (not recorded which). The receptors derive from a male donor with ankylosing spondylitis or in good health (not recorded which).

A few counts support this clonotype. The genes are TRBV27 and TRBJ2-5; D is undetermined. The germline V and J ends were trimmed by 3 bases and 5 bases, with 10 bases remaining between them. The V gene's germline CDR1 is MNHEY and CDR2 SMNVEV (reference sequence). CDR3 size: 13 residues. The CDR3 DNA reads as TGTGCCAGCAGTTTGAGTGTCGGGGAGACCCAGTACTTC. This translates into CASSLSVGETQYF.

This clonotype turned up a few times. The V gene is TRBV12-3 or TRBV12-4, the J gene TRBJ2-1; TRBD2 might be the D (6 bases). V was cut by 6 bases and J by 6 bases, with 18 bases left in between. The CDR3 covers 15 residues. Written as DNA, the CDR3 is TGTGCCAGCAGCCCATTTAGTGGAGGGATCAATGAGCAGTTCTTC. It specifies CASSPFSGGINEQFF.

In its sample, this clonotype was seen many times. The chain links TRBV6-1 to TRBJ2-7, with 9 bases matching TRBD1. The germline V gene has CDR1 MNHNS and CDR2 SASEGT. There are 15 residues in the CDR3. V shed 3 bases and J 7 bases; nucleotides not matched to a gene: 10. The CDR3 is CASSDTGTGSREQYF. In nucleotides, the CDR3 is TGTGCCAGCAGTGACACCGGGACAGGGTCTCGGGAGCAGTACTTC.

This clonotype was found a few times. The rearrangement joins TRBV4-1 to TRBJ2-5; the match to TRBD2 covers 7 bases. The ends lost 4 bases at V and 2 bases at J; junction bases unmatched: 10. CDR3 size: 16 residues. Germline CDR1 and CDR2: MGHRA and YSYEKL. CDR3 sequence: CASSLPRGAGQETQYF. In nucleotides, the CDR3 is TGCGCCAGCAGCCTTCCCCGGGGAGCGGGGCAAGAGACCCAGTACTTC.

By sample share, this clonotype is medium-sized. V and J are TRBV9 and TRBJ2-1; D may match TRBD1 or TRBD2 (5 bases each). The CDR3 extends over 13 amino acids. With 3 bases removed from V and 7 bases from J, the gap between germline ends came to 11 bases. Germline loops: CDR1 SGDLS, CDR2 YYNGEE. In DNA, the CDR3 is TGTGCCAGCAGCGGAAGGGACGGGAATGAGCAGTTCTTC. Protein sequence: CASSGRDGNEQFF.

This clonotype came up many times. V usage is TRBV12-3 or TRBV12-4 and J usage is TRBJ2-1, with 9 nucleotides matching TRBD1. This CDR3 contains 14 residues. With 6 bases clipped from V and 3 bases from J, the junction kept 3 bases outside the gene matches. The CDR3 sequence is CASRGDRDYNEQFF. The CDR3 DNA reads TGTGCCAGCAGGGGGGACAGGGACTACAATGAGCAGTTCTTC.

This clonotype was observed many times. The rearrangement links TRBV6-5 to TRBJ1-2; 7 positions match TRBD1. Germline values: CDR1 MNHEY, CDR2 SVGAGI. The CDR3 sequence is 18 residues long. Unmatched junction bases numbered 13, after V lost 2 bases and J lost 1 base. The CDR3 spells CASSYTQGSGANNYGYTF. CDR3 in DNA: TGTGCCAGCAGTTACACACAGGGGTCGGGGGCTAATAACTATGGCTACACCTTC.

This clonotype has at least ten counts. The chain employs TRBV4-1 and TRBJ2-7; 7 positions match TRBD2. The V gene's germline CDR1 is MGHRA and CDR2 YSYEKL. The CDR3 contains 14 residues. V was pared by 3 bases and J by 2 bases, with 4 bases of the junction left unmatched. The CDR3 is CASSHLGTTYEQYF. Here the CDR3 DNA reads TGCGCCAGCAGCCACCTCGGGACTACCTACGAGCAGTACTTC.

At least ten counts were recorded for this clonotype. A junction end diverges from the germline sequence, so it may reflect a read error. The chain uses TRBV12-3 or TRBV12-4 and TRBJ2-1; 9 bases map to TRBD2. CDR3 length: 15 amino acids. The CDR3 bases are TGCGCCAGCAGCCTTAGCGGGGGCTCCTACAATGAGCAGTTCTTC. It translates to CASSLSGGSYNEQFF.

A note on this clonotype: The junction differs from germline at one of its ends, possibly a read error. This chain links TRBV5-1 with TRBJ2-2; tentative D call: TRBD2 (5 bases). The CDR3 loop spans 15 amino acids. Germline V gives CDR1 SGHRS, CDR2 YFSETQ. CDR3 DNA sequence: TGCGCCAGCAGCTTTATATCGGGGAACACCGGGAAGCTGTTTTTT. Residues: CASSFISGNTGKLFF.

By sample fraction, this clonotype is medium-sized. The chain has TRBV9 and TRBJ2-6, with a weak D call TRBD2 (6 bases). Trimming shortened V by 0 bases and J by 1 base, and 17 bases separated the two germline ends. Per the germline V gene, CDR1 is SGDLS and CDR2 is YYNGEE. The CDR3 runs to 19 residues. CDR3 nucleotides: TGTGCCAGCAGCGTAGGAAGGGACTCCTTCTTTTCTGGGGCCAACGTCCTGACTTTC. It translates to CASSVGRDSFFSGANVLTF.

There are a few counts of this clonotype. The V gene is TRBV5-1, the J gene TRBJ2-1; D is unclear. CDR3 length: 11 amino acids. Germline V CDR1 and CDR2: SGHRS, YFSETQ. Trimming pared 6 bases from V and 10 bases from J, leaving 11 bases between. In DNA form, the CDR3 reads TGCGCCAGCATTCTTGGCGTGGAGCAGTTCTTC. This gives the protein CASILGVEQFF.

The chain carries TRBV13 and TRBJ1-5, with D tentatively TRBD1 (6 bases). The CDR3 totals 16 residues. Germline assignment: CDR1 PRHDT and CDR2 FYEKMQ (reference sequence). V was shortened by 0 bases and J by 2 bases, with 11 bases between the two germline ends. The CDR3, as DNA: TGTGCCAGCAGCTTAGGCGGGGGGGGGCGCAATCAGCCCCAGCATTTT. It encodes CASSLGGGGRNQPQHF.

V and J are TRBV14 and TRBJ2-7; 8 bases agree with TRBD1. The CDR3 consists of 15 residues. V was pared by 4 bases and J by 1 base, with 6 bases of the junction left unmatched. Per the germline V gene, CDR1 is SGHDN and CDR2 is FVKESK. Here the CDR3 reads CASSLGTGWSYEQYF. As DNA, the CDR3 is TGTGCCAGCAGCCTCGGGACAGGCTGGTCCTACGAGCAGTACTTC.

The CDR3 region is CASSLVARASGELFF. CDR3 DNA sequence: TGTGCCAGCAGCTTGGTTGCCAGGGCCTCCGGGGAGCTGTTTTTT. The chain carries TRBV5-6 and TRBJ2-2, with D maybe TRBD1 (5 bases). Trimming removed 0 bases from V and 6 bases from J, with 12 bases in between. The length of the CDR3 is 15 residues. Germline lookup yields CDR1 SGHDT and CDR2 YYEEEE.

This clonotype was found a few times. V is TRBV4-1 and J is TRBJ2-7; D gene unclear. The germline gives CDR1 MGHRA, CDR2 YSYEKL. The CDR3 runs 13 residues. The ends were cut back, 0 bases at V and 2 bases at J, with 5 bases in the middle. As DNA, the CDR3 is TGCGCCAGCAGCCAAGATTGGACCTACGAGCAGTACTTC. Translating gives CASSQDWTYEQYF.

DNA of the CDR3: TGCGCCAGCAGCCAATTTGGAGGGGATGACCTCGCGAACACCGGGGAGCTGTTTTTT. Translated: CASSQFGGDDLANTGELFF. V gene TRBV4-1 combines with J gene TRBJ2-2; a possible D gene is TRBD2 (6 bases). This CDR3 has 19 amino acids. V was cut by 2 bases and J by 0 bases, with 19 bases left in between. The V gene's germline CDR1 is MGHRA and CDR2 YSYEKL.

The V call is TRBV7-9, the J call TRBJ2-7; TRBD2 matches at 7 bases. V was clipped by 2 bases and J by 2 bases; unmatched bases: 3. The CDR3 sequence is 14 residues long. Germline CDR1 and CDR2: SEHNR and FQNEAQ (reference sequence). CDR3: CASSLSGEPYEQYF. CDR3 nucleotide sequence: TGTGCCAGCAGCTTAAGCGGGGAGCCCTACGAGCAGTACTTC.